This T cell receptor beta chain was observed in a study of blood T cell repertoires in COVID-19. Study overall: Sources were T cells, B-cell-depleted T cells, or PBMCs; the material itself was cDNA or gDNA.

As originally analysed: How many nucleated cells were present was estimated from reference gene primer amplification. The table came from immunoSEQ multiplex PCR; TCRdb's copy has only in-frame clones and leaves some out. V and J calls and clone size follow that table, whereas D and trimming were derived from the DNA. The sample comprises under 250,000 clones, more than 85% of which are singletons, and less than 0.75% rests with the top ten. Deletions cut 4 bases from V and 11 bases from J, with 14 bases between. CDR3 length: 12 residues. Germline V CDR1 and CDR2: MDHEN, SYDVKM. This chain links TRBV28 with TRBJ1-1; D gene unclear. The receptor was isolated from a man between 40 and 49 years old with acute or convalescent COVID-19. Input material: peripheral blood. The CDR3 nucleotides read TGTGCCAGCAGTTCCTTCCTCCCCGGTGCTTTCTTT. This encodes CASSSFLPGAFF.